One and the same sample provided the 21 T cell receptor beta chains below, sequenced in a study of control samples from healthy donors and cancer patients. Measured with immunoSEQ multiplex PCR; TCRdb has only the in-frame clones, and not every one. This table has 130,000 or so clones, about 90% appearing once. Sequencing was carried out using blood. Receptors were obtained from a man between 18 and 29 years old in good health.

This clone was recorded once. The chain employs TRBV15 and TRBJ2-1; unclear D gene. There are 13 residues in the CDR3. V lost 1 base to trimming and J lost 12 bases, with 13 bases between them. Germline assignment: CDR1 LNHNV and CDR2 YYDKDF (reference sequence). This CDR3 is CATSRADLSRQFF. CDR3 nucleotide sequence: TGTGCCACCAGCAGAGCAGACCTCTCACGGCAGTTCTTC.

The chain couples TRBV5-1 to TRBJ1-1; a weak D match, TRBD1 (5 bases). Germline V gene sequence: CDR1 SGHRS, CDR2 YFSETQ. The CDR3 is made up of 15 amino acids. Trimming left V 1 base short and J 2 bases short, with 12 bases between. The CDR3 is CASSLRQRHNTEAFF. CDR3 bases: TGCGCCAGCAGCTTGAGACAGCGACACAACACTGAAGCTTTCTTT.

The genes are TRBV11-2 and TRBJ2-7, with no clear D. CDR3 length equals 16 residues. The V and J ends lost 4 bases and 0 bases respectively, with 16 bases between them. Germline loops: CDR1 SGHAT, CDR2 FQNNGV. In nucleotides, the CDR3 is TGTGCCAGCAGCTCTCTTCGGACCGCGAGCTCCTACGAGCAGTACTTC. This gives the protein CASSSLRTASSYEQYF.

V gene TRBV2 combines with J gene TRBJ1-2; 9 bases line up with TRBD1. J lost 8 bases, V lost 6 bases, and 10 bases had no gene match. This CDR3 has 14 residues. CDR1 is SNHLY and CDR2 is FYNNEI in the germline V gene. CDR3 sequence (DNA): TGTGCCAGCAGACCTAGGACAGGGGAACGCGGCTACACCTTC. Its translation is CASRPRTGERGYTF.

The chain is built from TRBV23-1 and TRBJ2-5; 9 bases match TRBD1. TRBV23-1 is assigned to the ORF class and has an uncertain function. This CDR3 comprises 16 residues. Losses at the gene ends were 3 bases for V and 1 base for J; bases not matched to a gene: 6. CDR3 coding DNA: TGCGCCAGCAGTCATTCAGTGGACAGGGGCCAAGAGACCCAGTACTTC. Translating it yields CASSHSVDRGQETQYF.

This clone has a handful of counts. The gene calls are TRBV18 and TRBJ2-7; 7 bases match TRBD1. Germline V CDR1 and CDR2: KGHSH, LQKENI. With 3 bases clipped from V and 2 bases from J, the junction kept 4 bases outside the gene matches. The CDR3 loop spans 14 amino acids. DNA of the CDR3: TGTGCCAGCTCACCGACGACAGGGCCCTACGAGCAGTACTTC. This codes for CASSPTTGPYEQYF.

The chain joins TRBV5-4 to TRBJ2-1, with D unclear. The germline V and J ends were trimmed by 0 bases and 12 bases, with 10 bases remaining between them. CDR1 and CDR2 from the germline V gene are SGHNT and YYREEE (reference sequence). This CDR3 has 12 amino acids. DNA of the CDR3: TGTGCCAGCAGCTTGGGGGGTTCTGGGCAGTTCTTC. It is translated as CASSLGGSGQFF. Full variable domain (rest looked up from reference TRBV5-4 and TRBJ2-1): ETGVTQSPTHLIKTRGQQVTLRCSSQSGHNTVSWYQQALGQGPQFIFQYYREEENGRGNFPPRFSGLQFPNYSSELNVNALELDDSALYLCASSLGGSGQFFGPGTRLTVL.

J is TRBJ1-4 and V is TRBV5-3; TRBD1 aligns across 8 bases. TRBV5-3 counts as an open reading frame of uncertain function. The CDR3 length is 15 residues. After removal of 2 bases from V and 5 bases from J, the junction contained 5 bases not matched to a gene. In DNA, the CDR3 is TGTGCCAGAAGCTTAGACCGGGACAGGAATGAAAAACTGTTTTTT. Protein product: CARSLDRDRNEKLFF.

The gene calls are TRBV30 and TRBJ1-2; weak D call: TRBD1 (5 bases). CDR1 GTSNPN and CDR2 SVGIG come from the germline V gene (reference sequence). Trimming took 0 bases from V and 3 from J, leaving 8 bases between them. The CDR3 totals 13 residues. The CDR3 bases are TGTGCCTGGAGTGTAGGGGAATACTATGGCTACACCTTC. This encodes CAWSVGEYYGYTF.

There are a few counts of this clone. The V and J genes are TRBV10-2 and TRBJ2-3; D is possibly TRBD1 or TRBD2 (5 bases each). The V and J ends lost 6 bases and 2 bases respectively, with 12 bases between them. The CDR3 length is 14 residues. Germline CDR1 WSHSY, CDR2 SAAADI. As DNA, the CDR3 is TGCGCCAGCAGCCCGGGGCTGGCCACAGATACGCAGTATTTT. Residues: CASSPGLATDTQYF.

The chain is built from TRBV29-1 and TRBJ1-4; D not resolved. Trimming took off 7 bases at V and 5 bases at J, with 14 bases between the two ends. CDR3 length: 13 residues. CDR1 SQVTM and CDR2 ANQGSEA come from the germline V gene. The CDR3 loop is CSGSRALNEKLFF. CDR3 nucleotide sequence: TGCAGCGGGTCAAGGGCCCTCAATGAAAAACTGTTTTTT. Based on the CDR3 plus reference TRBV29-1 and TRBJ1-4, the full variable domain is SAVISQKPSRDICQRGTSLTIQCQVDSQVTMMFWYRQQPGQSLTLIATANQGSEATYESGFVIDKFPISRPNLTFSTLTVSNMSPEDSSIYLCSGSRALNEKLFFGSGTQLSVL.

The chain carries TRBV14 and TRBJ2-2, with D tentatively TRBD2 (6 bases). Germline-derived CDR1 and CDR2 are SGHDN and FVKESK. The CDR3 spans 19 residues. The V end was cut by 6 bases, the J end by 2 bases, with 25 bases between. CDR3 bases: TGTGCCAGCAGTCGCATGCGGGGATCCGACCAGGGTAACACCGGGGAGCTGTTTTTT. Translation gives CASSRMRGSDQGNTGELFF.

V is TRBV4-3 and J is TRBJ2-2; possible D gene TRBD2, 7 bases. V shed 3 bases and J shed 3 bases, with 14 bases lying between them. The CDR3 sequence is 16 residues long. Germline V CDR1 and CDR2: LGHNA, YSLEER. CDR3 in DNA: TGCGCCAGCAGCCAGCGCGGGGGCCCCTACACCGGGGAGCTGTTTTTT. Translation: CASSQRGGPYTGELFF.

The chain carries TRBV20-1 and TRBJ2-7; D is uncertain. V was shortened by 6 bases and J by 7 bases, with 13 bases between the two germline ends. Per germline, CDR1 DFQATT and CDR2 SNEGSKA (reference sequence). CDR3 size: 11 residues. As DNA, the CDR3 is TGCAGTGCCAAGCTCTTCATGGAGCAGTACTTC. It translates to CSAKLFMEQYF.

The sample holds one count of this clone. V and J are TRBV5-4 and TRBJ2-3; either TRBD1 or TRBD2 may supply D (5 bases each). The CDR3 extends over 16 amino acids. Germline assignment: CDR1 SGHNT and CDR2 YYREEE (reference sequence). Trimming shortened V by 0 bases and J by 2 bases, and 13 bases separated the two germline ends. The chain's CDR3 is CASSLEDGANTDTQYF. The CDR3 DNA sequence: TGTGCCAGCAGCTTGGAAGACGGGGCGAACACAGATACGCAGTATTTT.

CDR3 sequence: CASSSRWAPANVLTF. As DNA, the CDR3 is TGTGCCAGCAGCAGCCGTTGGGCACCGGCCAACGTCCTGACTTTC. The V and J genes are TRBV3-1 (or the pseudogene TRBV3-2) and TRBJ2-6; D unclear. Looked up from germline, CDR1 is LGHDT and CDR2 is YNNKEL (reference sequence). CDR3 length: 15 residues. V lost 5 bases and J 6 bases, leaving 14 bases between the germline ends.

In its sample, this clone was seen a few times. The chain links TRBV7-9 to TRBJ1-2, with 7 bases matching TRBD1. CDR1 and CDR2 from the germline V gene are SEHNR and FQNEAQ (reference sequence). The CDR3 runs to 15 residues. The ends lost 1 base at V and 5 bases at J; junction bases unmatched: 7. The CDR3 DNA sequence: TGTGCCAGCAGCTTAGACTATGGGACAGTATATGGCTACACCTTC. Its translation is CASSLDYGTVYGYTF. Full variable domain (missing parts from reference TRBV7-9 and TRBJ1-2): DTGVSQNPRHKITKRGQNVTFRCDPISEHNRLYWYRQTLGQGPEFLTYFQNEAQLEKSRLLSDRFSAERPKGSFSTLEIQRTEQGDSAMYLCASSLDYGTVYGYTFGSGTRLTVV.

V is TRBV5-5 and J is TRBJ2-7, with 8 bases lining up with TRBD1. The CDR3 is 14 residues long. The J segment lost 5 bases and the V segment lost 0 bases, leaving 4 bases of the junction unmatched. From germline, CDR1 is SGHKS and CDR2 YYEKEE (reference sequence). The CDR3 DNA is TGTGCCAGCAGCTTGGGCAGGGGGCTAGACGAGCAGTACTTC. Translation: CASSLGRGLDEQYF.

The chain joins TRBV5-6 to TRBJ1-5; D might be TRBD1 (6 bases). V lost 3 bases and J 1 base, leaving 23 bases between the germline ends. CDR3 length: 19 amino acids. Per germline, CDR1 SGHDT and CDR2 YYEEEE. This CDR3 is CASSSPPKGDWGSNQPQHF. The DNA for the CDR3 is TGTGCCAGCAGCTCCCCCCCCAAGGGGGATTGGGGGAGCAATCAGCCCCAGCATTTT. Drawing the rest from reference TRBV5-6 and TRBJ1-5, the complete variable domain is DAGVTQSPTHLIKTRGQQVTLRCSPKSGHDTVSWYQQALGQGPQFIFQYYEEEERQRGNFPDRFSGHQFPNYSSELNVNALLLGDSALYLCASSSPPKGDWGSNQPQHFGDGTRLSIL.

The rearrangement uses TRBV20-1 and TRBJ1-5; 9 bases agree with TRBD1. CDR1 DFQATT and CDR2 SNEGSKA come from the germline V gene (reference sequence). The CDR3 runs to 15 residues. With V trimmed by 3 bases and J by 2 bases, 5 bases remained unmatched. As DNA, the CDR3 is TGCAGTGCTAGTCCGGGACAGGGTCGCAATCAGCCCCAGCATTTT. Translating it yields CSASPGQGRNQPQHF.

The chain has TRBV7-3 and TRBJ2-2; 7 bases match TRBD1. The junction had 4 bases not matched to a gene; V was cut back by 5 bases and J by 1 base. This CDR3 has 15 amino acids. Germline CDR1 is SGHTA and CDR2 is FQGTGA. The CDR3 loop is CASSAGTVNTGELFF. The CDR3, as DNA: TGTGCCAGCAGCGCCGGGACAGTGAACACCGGGGAGCTGTTTTTT.